One sample yielded the 26 T cell receptor beta chains listed below, sequenced in a study of cytomegalovirus exposure and HLA in healthy donors. Amplification used 60 Vbeta primers and 13 Jbeta primers. TCRdb's table, derived via immunoSEQ multiplex PCR, lists solely in-frame clones and lacks some. The repertoire holds approximately 150,000 clones, with approximately 80% as singletons. The sample comprised PBMCs. Every receptor here comes from a woman aged 40 to 50 in good health and CMV-seronegative.

Concerning this clone itself: The junction departs from germline at one end; a sequencing error may be responsible. V is TRBV11-2 and J is TRBJ1-5, with TRBD1 matching over 10 bases. The CDR3 spans 15 residues. Germline V CDR1 and CDR2: SGHAT, FQNNGV. CDR3 amino acids: CASSSGTGEFQAQHF. The CDR3 nucleotides read TGTGCCAGCAGCTCCGGGACAGGGGAGTTTCAGGCCCAGCATTTT.

The chain recombines TRBV6-5 with TRBJ1-1, with unresolved D. Germline V gene lookup returns CDR1 MNHEY and CDR2 SVGAGI. V gave up 0 bases and J gave up 11 bases, with 13 bases separating them. The CDR3 consists of 13 residues. CDR3 nucleotide sequence: TGTGCCAGCAGTTACTCCTCGCGGGGATGGGCTTTCTTT. This translates into CASSYSSRGWAFF.

In this sample, this clone turned up a few times. This chain links TRBV28 with TRBJ1-3; D is possibly TRBD1 (6 bases). The CDR3 length is 14 residues. The germline V gene has CDR1 MDHEN and CDR2 SYDVKM. V lost 5 bases and J lost 4, with 12 bases in between. DNA for the CDR3: TGTGCCAGCAGTCCCACAGGGATGGGAAACACCATATATTTT. It is translated as CASSPTGMGNTIYF.

The chain links TRBV2 to TRBJ2-7; tentatively, D is TRBD2 (5 bases). V lost 4 bases and J 3 bases, leaving 10 bases between the germline ends. In germline, CDR1 is SNHLY, CDR2 FYNNEI. This CDR3 contains 13 residues. DNA of the CDR3: TGTGCCAGCAGTGCCGGGATCAACTACGAGCAGTACTTC. Translation: CASSAGINYEQYF.

The chain links TRBV6-1 to TRBJ2-3; TRBD2 agrees at 7 bases. Trimming took 9 bases from V and 5 from J; bases not matched to a gene: 11. CDR1 and CDR2 from the germline V gene are MNHNS and SASEGT. The CDR3 has 14 residues. CDR3 amino acids: CASTGREWVDTQYF. Here the CDR3 DNA reads TGTGCCAGTACCGGGCGGGAGTGGGTAGATACGCAGTATTTT.

V and J are TRBV21-1 and TRBJ2-7; TRBD2 reflects the table's D call only, with no check against the DNA. TRBV21-1 counts as a pseudogene. The CDR3 covers 14 residues. The CDR3 nucleotides are TGTGCCAGCAGCAAGACGAGCGCGGCATACGAGCAGTACTTC. Amino acid sequence: CASSKTSAAYEQYF.

The V call is TRBV5-1, the J call TRBJ1-1; 9 positions agree with TRBD1. V shed 4 bases and J 4 bases; nucleotides not matched to a gene: 5. The CDR3 has 14 amino acids. Germline-derived CDR1 and CDR2 are SGHRS and YFSETQ. The CDR3 DNA is TGCGCCAGCAGCCCAGGGACAGGGATCACTGAAGCTTTCTTT. Its translation: CASSPGTGITEAFF.

This clone was counted only a few times. This rearrangement joins TRBV15 to TRBJ2-7, with 7 bases aligning to TRBD1. Unmatched junction bases numbered 7, after V lost 0 bases and J lost 5 bases. Germline CDR1 is LNHNV and CDR2 is YYDKDF (reference sequence). CDR3 length equals 15 residues. CDR3 sequence (DNA): TGTGCCACCAGCAGAGACCGACAGGGTTCCCACGAGCAGTACTTC. It encodes CATSRDRQGSHEQYF.

This chain connects TRBV19 to TRBJ2-2; a possible D gene is TRBD1 (7 bases). V was cut by 6 bases and J by 6 bases, with 14 bases left in between. CDR3 size: 14 residues. Germline loops: CDR1 LNHDA, CDR2 SQIVND (reference sequence). The CDR3: CASRGGQFAGELFF. CDR3 nucleotide sequence: TGTGCCAGTAGGGGGGGACAGTTCGCCGGGGAGCTGTTTTTT. Variable domain in full (rest from reference TRBV19 and TRBJ2-2): DGGITQSPKYLFRKEGQNVTLSCEQNLNHDAMYWYRQDPGQGLRLIYYSQIVNDFQKGDIAEGYSVSREKKESFPLTVTSAQKNPTAFYLCASRGGQFAGELFFGEGSRLTVL.

The chain combines TRBV28 with TRBJ2-1; D perhaps matches TRBD1 (6 bases). This CDR3 is 14 amino acids long. The V gene's germline CDR1 is MDHEN and CDR2 SYDVKM. V lost 7 bases and J 1 base, leaving 11 bases between the germline ends. In DNA, the CDR3 is TGTGCCAGCACGATCAGGGGTTCCTACAATGAGCAGTTCTTC. As protein: CASTIRGSYNEQFF.

This sequence joins TRBV19 and TRBJ2-6, with D possibly matching TRBD1 (6 bases). Per germline, CDR1 LNHDA and CDR2 SQIVND (reference sequence). V lost 5 bases to trimming and J lost 0 bases, with 11 bases between them. The CDR3 is made up of 16 amino acids. This chain's CDR3 is CASSHLGASGANVLTF. The CDR3, as DNA: TGTGCCAGTAGTCATCTGGGGGCCTCTGGGGCCAACGTCCTGACTTTC. Filled out from reference TRBV19 and TRBJ2-6, the complete variable domain reads DGGITQSPKYLFRKEGQNVTLSCEQNLNHDAMYWYRQDPGQGLRLIYYSQIVNDFQKGDIAEGYSVSREKKESFPLTVTSAQKNPTAFYLCASSHLGASGANVLTFGAGSRLTVL.

This chain uses TRBV6-6 with TRBJ1-2, with 7 bases fitting TRBD1. The CDR3 totals 13 residues. With V trimmed by 6 bases and J by 5 bases, 6 bases remained unmatched. Germline loops: CDR1 MNHNY, CDR2 SVGAGI (reference sequence). Here the CDR3 DNA reads TGTGCCAGCAGACAAACAGGGGATTATGGCTACACCTTC. Its translation is CASRQTGDYGYTF.

The chain has TRBV28 and TRBJ2-7; 8 positions match TRBD2. CDR1 is MDHEN and CDR2 is SYDVKM in the germline V gene. CDR3 length: 15 amino acids. V lost 5 bases and J lost 2; bases outside the gene matches: 8. The CDR3 sequence is CASSPGGIPAYEQYF. In nucleotides, the CDR3 is TGTGCCAGCAGTCCGGGAGGGATACCCGCCTACGAGCAGTACTTC.

This chain connects TRBV7-8 to TRBJ2-7; 8 nucleotides match TRBD2. Per germline, CDR1 SGHVS and CDR2 FQNEAQ. This CDR3 spans 16 amino acids. The V segment lost 5 bases and the J segment 4 bases; nucleotides outside the gene matches: 13. The CDR3 sequence: CASSPFGGVAAYEQYF. The DNA of the CDR3 is TGTGCCAGCAGCCCTTTCGGGGGGGTCGCTGCGTACGAGCAGTACTTC. The entire variable domain, with the rest obtained from reference TRBV7-8 and TRBJ2-7, is as follows: GAGVSQSPRYKVAKRGQDVALRCDPISGHVSLFWYQQALGQGPEFLTYFQNEAQLDKSGLPSDRFFAERPEGSVSTLKIQRTQQEDSAVYLCASSPFGGVAAYEQYFGPGTRLTVT.

The rearrangement joins TRBV7-9 to TRBJ2-3; 9 bases match TRBD2. The CDR3 consists of 15 residues. Germline V gene sequence: CDR1 SEHNR, CDR2 FQNEAQ (reference sequence). V shed 0 bases and J 4 bases; nucleotides not matched to a gene: 2. DNA for the CDR3: TGTGCCAGCAGCTTAGCGCGGGGGGGTTCAGATACGCAGTATTTT. Amino acid sequence: CASSLARGGSDTQYF. Full variable domain (remainder filled in from reference TRBV7-9 and TRBJ2-3): DTGVSQNPRHKITKRGQNVTFRCDPISEHNRLYWYRQTLGQGPEFLTYFQNEAQLEKSRLLSDRFSAERPKGSFSTLEIQRTEQGDSAMYLCASSLARGGSDTQYFGPGTRLTVL.

V usage is TRBV27 and J usage is TRBJ2-1, with TRBD2 as a possible D gene (5 bases). CDR1 MNHEY and CDR2 SMNVEV come from the germline V gene (reference sequence). CDR3 length: 13 residues. Trimming removed 5 bases at V and 9 bases at J, with 14 bases between. Here the CDR3 DNA reads TGTGCCAGCAGTATCCTCGGGGAAGCTGAGCAGTTCTTC. Protein sequence: CASSILGEAEQFF.

This clone appeared a few times. This sequence joins TRBV7-2 and TRBJ1-1; D ambiguous. Per germline, CDR1 SGHTA and CDR2 FQGNSA. The CDR3 contains 12 residues. V was cut by 1 base and J by 6 bases, with 6 bases left in between. CDR3 sequence: CASSLVSAEAFF. The DNA for the CDR3 is TGTGCCAGCAGCTTAGTATCCGCTGAAGCTTTCTTT.

The V gene is TRBV4-3, the J gene TRBJ2-3, with 9 bases that match TRBD1. J gave up 7 bases and V 1 base, and 6 bases lay outside the gene matches. Germline V lookup: CDR1 LGHNA, CDR2 YSLEER. The CDR3 has 15 amino acids. As DNA, the CDR3 is TGCGCCAGCAGCCAAGCTCGGACAGGGGCGTATACGCAGTATTTT. Its protein is CASSQARTGAYTQYF.

The J gene is TRBJ2-5, the V gene TRBV6-1; maybe TRBD1 (5 bases). V was pared by 5 bases and J by 1 base, with 8 bases between. CDR3 length equals 13 residues. Germline V lookup: CDR1 MNHNS, CDR2 SASEGT. CDR3 in amino acids: CASSPTVQETQYF. The CDR3 nucleotides read TGTGCCAGCAGTCCGACAGTCCAAGAGACCCAGTACTTC.

The V gene is TRBV5-1, the J gene TRBJ2-5, with 7 bases aligning to TRBD1. The CDR3 spans 15 residues. Germline V gives CDR1 SGHRS, CDR2 YFSETQ. Germline trimming cut 0 bases from V and 1 base from J; bases unmatched to any gene: 3. The chain's CDR3 is CASSLGQGGQETQYF. The CDR3 coding sequence is TGCGCCAGCAGCTTGGGACAGGGTGGCCAAGAGACCCAGTACTTC.

This clone was counted only a few times. A junction end diverges from the germline sequence, so it may reflect a read error. The chain is built from TRBV5-1 and TRBJ2-6; 10 nucleotides line up with TRBD1. Looked up from germline, CDR1 is SGHRS and CDR2 is YFSETQ. The CDR3 spans 16 residues. This chain's CDR3 is CASSKGTGAGANGLTF. The CDR3 DNA reads as TGCGCCAGCAGCAAAGGGACAGGGGCCGGGGCCAACGGCCTGACTTTC. The complete variable domain, with remaining parts taken from reference TRBV5-1 and TRBJ2-6, reads KAGVTQTPRYLIKTRGQQVTLSCSPISGHRSVSWYQQTPGQGLQFLFEYFSETQRNKGNFPGRFSGRQFSNSRSEMNVSTLELGDSALYLCASSKGTGAGANGLTFGAGSRLTVL.

V and J are TRBV7-2 and TRBJ2-1, with 8 bases matching TRBD2. The germline V gene encodes CDR1 SGHTA and CDR2 FQGNSA. The length of the CDR3 is 13 residues. V lost 1 base to trimming and J lost 8 bases; unmatched junction nucleotides: 1. This CDR3 is CASSLGGGHEQFF. CDR3 in DNA: TGTGCCAGCAGCTTAGGCGGGGGGCATGAGCAGTTCTTC.

The V and J genes are TRBV2 and TRBJ2-5; 14 nucleotides match TRBD2. From germline, CDR1 is SNHLY and CDR2 FYNNEI. V lost 6 bases to trimming and J lost 4 bases; unmatched junction nucleotides: 7. This CDR3 contains 16 residues. The CDR3 protein is CASSAGTSGGGETQYF. The CDR3 DNA reads as TGTGCCAGCAGCGCCGGGACTAGCGGGGGTGGAGAGACCCAGTACTTC.

V usage is TRBV7-9 and J usage is TRBJ2-5; tentatively, D is TRBD1 (5 bases). The DNA end is more similar to TRBJ2-7, so the J call may be wrong. The CDR3 runs to 15 residues. Germline V gene data show CDR1 as SEHNR and CDR2 as FQNEAQ (reference sequence). CDR3: CASSLGQGNSYEQYF. In DNA form, the CDR3 reads TGTGCCAGCAGCTTGGGGCAGGGAAACTCCTACGAGCAGTACTTC.

The chain links TRBV7-9 to TRBJ1-1, with 9 bases lining up with TRBD1. In germline, CDR1 is SEHNR, CDR2 FQNEAQ (reference sequence). The CDR3 consists of 14 residues. V gave up 5 bases and J gave up 4 bases; unmatched junction bases: 5. The CDR3 nucleotides are TGTGCCAGCAGCATCGACAGGGGGGTCACTGAAGCTTTCTTT. This translates into CASSIDRGVTEAFF.

This chain joins TRBV5-1 and TRBJ1-6; 7 bases agree with TRBD1. J gave up 8 bases and V 4 bases, and 18 bases lay outside the gene matches. Germline V gene sequence: CDR1 SGHRS, CDR2 YFSETQ. CDR3 size: 18 residues. CDR3 sequence: CASSPYAQDRRGDSPLHF. CDR3 nucleotide sequence: TGCGCCAGCAGCCCCTACGCGCAGGACAGGCGTGGGGATTCACCCCTCCACTTT.